Listed here are 22 T cell receptor beta chains from one sample, sequenced in a study of cytomegalovirus exposure and HLA in healthy donors. The PCR used 60 Vbeta and 13 Jbeta primers. The data were produced by immunoSEQ multiplex PCR, yet TCRdb's version contains in-frame clones alone and is incomplete. The sample has roughly 130,000 clones, more than 65% seen once. The sequenced sample was PBMCs. The receptors were gathered from a woman under 30 in good health and CMV-seropositive.

The rearrangement joins TRBV13 to TRBJ1-1; 10 bases match TRBD1. Germline V lookup: CDR1 PRHDT, CDR2 FYEKMQ (reference sequence). The V and J ends lost 3 bases and 3 bases, in that order; junction bases with no gene match: 1. CDR3 length: 14 amino acids. The CDR3 nucleotides read TGTGCCAGCAGCTTGGGACAGGGGCACACTGAAGCTTTCTTT. Amino acid sequence: CASSLGQGHTEAFF.

In this sample, this clone turned up a few times. This chain connects TRBV30 to TRBJ1-2; TRBD1 aligns across 8 bases. CDR1 is GTSNPN and CDR2 is SVGIG in the germline V gene (reference sequence). With V trimmed by 2 bases and J by 5 bases, 7 bases remained unmatched. The CDR3 covers 14 residues. Here the CDR3 reads CAWSPGGSGYGYTF. In DNA, the CDR3 is TGTGCCTGGAGTCCAGGGGGCTCGGGGTATGGCTACACCTTC.

V gene TRBV29-1 combines with J gene TRBJ2-7; D ambiguous. Trimming took off 1 base at V and 5 bases at J, with 9 bases between the two ends. The germline gives CDR1 SQVTM, CDR2 ANQGSEA. CDR3 length: 12 residues. The DNA for the CDR3 is TGCAGCGTTGAAGGGGCTCCTAACGAGCAGTACTTC. Translated, it gives CSVEGAPNEQYF.

The chain carries TRBV6-5 and TRBJ1-2; TRBD1 aligns across 7 bases. Germline values: CDR1 MNHEY, CDR2 SVGAGI. Losses at the gene ends were 6 bases for V and 7 bases for J; bases not matched to a gene: 14. This CDR3 has 15 residues. The CDR3 is CASRADGQVSSGYTF. The CDR3 nucleotides are TGTGCCAGCAGGGCGGATGGACAGGTGTCAAGTGGCTACACCTTC.

The rearrangement uses TRBV9 and TRBJ2-3; D call uncertain. There are 16 residues in the CDR3. CDR1 and CDR2 (germline): SGDLS, YYNGEE. The V end was cut by 6 bases, the J end by 1 base, with 18 bases between. The CDR3: CASTSGALARTDTQYF. CDR3 nucleotide sequence: TGTGCCAGCACCTCCGGAGCCCTGGCCCGCACAGATACGCAGTATTTT. Drawing the rest from reference TRBV9 and TRBJ2-3, the complete variable domain is DSGVTQTPKHLITATGQRVTLRCSPRSGDLSVYWYQQSLDQGLQFLIQYYNGEERAKGNILERFSAQQFPDLHSELNLSSLELGDSALYFCASTSGALARTDTQYFGPGTRLTVL.

The chain employs TRBV27 and TRBJ2-7; 7 positions agree with TRBD1. Germline assignment: CDR1 MNHEY and CDR2 SMNVEV (reference sequence). The CDR3 runs to 15 residues. V shed 5 bases and J 7 bases; nucleotides not matched to a gene: 14. The CDR3, as DNA: TGTGCCAGCAGTCCGCAGGACAGGCCCTTGATAGAGCAGTACTTC. Its protein product is CASSPQDRPLIEQYF.

The genes are TRBV27 and TRBJ2-7, with 7 positions matching TRBD2. CDR1 and CDR2 from the germline V gene are MNHEY and SMNVEV (reference sequence). V shed 6 bases and J 1 base; nucleotides not matched to a gene: 9. The CDR3 covers 15 residues. CDR3 region: CASSDRGVGSYEQYF. The CDR3 coding sequence is TGTGCCAGCAGCGACCGGGGGGTGGGGTCCTACGAGCAGTACTTC.

The chain links TRBV9 to TRBJ2-3, with TRBD2 matching over 9 bases. Germline assignment: CDR1 SGDLS and CDR2 YYNGEE. The V and J ends lost 3 bases and 3 bases, in that order; junction bases with no gene match: 8. There are 16 residues in the CDR3. CDR3 protein: CASSEISGGPTDTQYF. The CDR3, as DNA: TGTGCCAGCAGCGAGATTAGCGGGGGTCCAACAGATACGCAGTATTTT.

A single count supports this clone. The rearrangement joins TRBV6-1 to TRBJ2-7; perhaps TRBD2 as D (6 bases). Germline CDR1 and CDR2: MNHNS and SASEGT. The CDR3 covers 11 residues. V shed 0 bases and J shed 9 bases, with 6 bases lying between them. The CDR3 reads CASSEAGGQYF. As DNA, the CDR3 is TGTGCCAGCAGTGAAGCGGGGGGGCAGTACTTC.

The chain joins TRBV6-4 to TRBJ1-1; D is undetermined. Trimming pared 9 bases from V and 5 bases from J, leaving 13 bases between. Per the germline V gene, CDR1 is MRHNA and CDR2 is SNTAGT. This CDR3 is built from 12 residues. CDR3 amino acids: CARAGERTEAFF. The CDR3 DNA is TGTGCCAGGGCCGGGGAAAGGACTGAAGCTTTCTTT.

V and J are TRBV11-2 and TRBJ2-5, with TRBD2 as a possible D gene (6 bases). The germline gives CDR1 SGHAT, CDR2 FQNNGV. The CDR3 totals 15 residues. Trimming pared 5 bases from V and 4 bases from J, leaving 17 bases between. The CDR3 protein is CASSLQWRGGETQYF. CDR3 in DNA: TGTGCCAGCAGCCTCCAGTGGAGGGGTGGAGAGACCCAGTACTTC.

The chain employs TRBV28 and TRBJ1-6; D unresolved. The CDR3 is 14 amino acids. V gave up 7 bases and J gave up 7 bases, with 14 bases separating them. Germline V gives CDR1 MDHEN, CDR2 SYDVKM. CDR3 DNA: TGTGCCAGCACCTTACCCTCCGGGAATTCACCCCTCCACTTT. Translating gives CASTLPSGNSPLHF.

This clone was seen just once. The chain has TRBV2 and TRBJ2-3, with 12 nucleotides matching TRBD2. CDR3 length: 15 amino acids. Germline assignment: CDR1 SNHLY and CDR2 FYNNEI. The V segment lost 7 bases and the J segment 2 bases; nucleotides outside the gene matches: 4. The CDR3 region has the DNA TGTGCCAGCACCTCTAGCGGGGGGGCCACAGATACGCAGTATTTT. Residues: CASTSSGGATDTQYF.

This clone occurred a few times. V is TRBV7-9 and J is TRBJ1-1; tentatively, D is TRBD1 (5 bases). V gave up 2 bases and J gave up 5 bases, with 9 bases separating them. Germline assignment: CDR1 SEHNR and CDR2 FQNEAQ (reference sequence). The CDR3 totals 13 residues. CDR3 in DNA: TGTGCCAGCAGCTTACAGGAGGGGACTGAAGCTTTCTTT. Residues: CASSLQEGTEAFF. Based on the CDR3 plus reference TRBV7-9 and TRBJ1-1, the full variable domain is DTGVSQNPRHKITKRGQNVTFRCDPISEHNRLYWYRQTLGQGPEFLTYFQNEAQLEKSRLLSDRFSAERPKGSFSTLEIQRTEQGDSAMYLCASSLQEGTEAFFGQGTRLTVV.

This rearrangement joins TRBV28 to TRBJ2-2, with a weak D call TRBD2 (6 bases). The germline V gene encodes CDR1 MDHEN and CDR2 SYDVKM. V was trimmed by 8 bases and J by 7 bases, leaving 11 bases between them. This CDR3 region has 12 residues. CDR3 protein: CASYRRVGELFF. CDR3 nucleotides: TGTGCCAGCTATCGGAGGGTCGGGGAGCTGTTTTTT.

This sequence joins TRBV4-2 and TRBJ2-1, with 13 bases that match TRBD2. The CDR3 totals 16 residues. CDR1 and CDR2 (germline): LGHNA, YNFKEQ. Trimming at V came to 4 bases and at J to 7 bases, leaving 7 bases not matched to a gene. This chain's CDR3 is CASSPEGTSGVNEQFF. In nucleotides, the CDR3 is TGTGCCAGCAGCCCCGAGGGGACTAGCGGGGTGAATGAGCAGTTCTTC.

The gene calls are TRBV9 and TRBJ1-1; D gene uncertain. Germline V gene lookup returns CDR1 SGDLS and CDR2 YYNGEE. This CDR3 spans 13 amino acids. The V end lost 4 bases, the J end lost 1 base, and 8 bases lay between the germline ends. The CDR3 nucleotides read TGTGCCAGCAGCTTAGCCGGGAACACTGAAGCTTTCTTT. Encoded protein: CASSLAGNTEAFF. Supplemented by reference TRBV9 and TRBJ1-1, the full variable domain reads DSGVTQTPKHLITATGQRVTLRCSPRSGDLSVYWYQQSLDQGLQFLIQYYNGEERAKGNILERFSAQQFPDLHSELNLSSLELGDSALYFCASSLAGNTEAFFGQGTRLTVV.

The chain couples TRBV2 to TRBJ2-1, with 11 bases identical to TRBD2. CDR3 size: 13 residues. Germline values: CDR1 SNHLY, CDR2 FYNNEI. The CDR3 loop reads CVDSGGANNEQFF. The CDR3 DNA follows: TGTGTCGATAGCGGGGGGGCCAACAATGAGCAGTTCTTC.

The chain joins TRBV5-6 to TRBJ2-7; TRBD2 is a possible D gene (6 bases). Trimming removed 5 bases from V and 6 bases from J, with 18 bases in between. The CDR3 extends over 14 amino acids. Germline lookup yields CDR1 SGHDT and CDR2 YYEEEE. CDR3 residues: CASRQAGSRFEQYF. CDR3 sequence (DNA): TGTGCCAGCAGACAGGCGGGGTCTCGCTTCGAGCAGTACTTC.

The DNA for the CDR3 is TGTGCCAGCAGTCCCCGGGACAAAACCTACGAGCAGTACTTC. Translated: CASSPRDKTYEQYF. The chain links TRBV5-6 to TRBJ2-7; D might be TRBD1 (6 bases). The V gene's germline CDR1 is SGHDT and CDR2 YYEEEE. V was cut by 5 bases and J by 2 bases, with 14 bases left in between. The CDR3 consists of 14 residues.

V is TRBV19 and J is TRBJ2-3; 8 bases fit TRBD1. Per germline, CDR1 LNHDA and CDR2 SQIVND (reference sequence). CDR3 size: 16 residues. The J segment lost 0 bases and the V segment lost 4 bases, leaving 6 bases of the junction unmatched. The chain's CDR3 is CASSTNRGASTDTQYF. DNA for the CDR3: TGTGCCAGTAGTACAAACAGGGGGGCTAGCACAGATACGCAGTATTTT.

V is TRBV5-6 and J is TRBJ1-4, with a weak D call TRBD1 (6 bases). Germline V gene sequence: CDR1 SGHDT, CDR2 YYEEEE. V gave up 3 bases and J gave up 0 bases, with 12 bases separating them. CDR3 length: 16 amino acids. The CDR3, as DNA: TGTGCCAGCAGCTCCCGAGGGGGGGCAACTAATGAAAAACTGTTTTTT. It is translated as CASSSRGGATNEKLFF. Based on the CDR3 plus reference TRBV5-6 and TRBJ1-4, the full variable domain is DAGVTQSPTHLIKTRGQQVTLRCSPKSGHDTVSWYQQALGQGPQFIFQYYEEEERQRGNFPDRFSGHQFPNYSSELNVNALLLGDSALYLCASSSRGGATNEKLFFGSGTQLSVL.